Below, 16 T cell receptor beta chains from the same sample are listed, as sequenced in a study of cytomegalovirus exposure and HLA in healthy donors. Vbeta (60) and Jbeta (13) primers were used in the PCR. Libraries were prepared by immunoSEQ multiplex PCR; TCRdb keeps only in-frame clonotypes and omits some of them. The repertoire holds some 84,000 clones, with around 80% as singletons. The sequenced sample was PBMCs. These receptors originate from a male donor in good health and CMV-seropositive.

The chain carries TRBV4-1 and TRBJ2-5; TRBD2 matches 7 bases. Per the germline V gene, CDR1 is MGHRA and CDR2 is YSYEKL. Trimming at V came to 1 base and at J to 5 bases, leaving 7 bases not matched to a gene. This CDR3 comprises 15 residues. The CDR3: CASSQAGTISETQYF. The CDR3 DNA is TGCGCCAGCAGCCAAGCCGGGACTATATCCGAGACCCAGTACTTC.

In DNA, the CDR3 is TGCAGCGTAGCTGCCGGGACAAAAAATGAAAAACTGTTTTTT. It is translated as CSVAAGTKNEKLFF. The chain links TRBV29-1 to TRBJ1-4; a possible D gene is TRBD1 (6 bases). Germline V gene data show CDR1 as SQVTM and CDR2 as ANQGSEA. V shed 6 bases and J shed 5 bases, with 16 bases lying between them. CDR3 length: 14 residues. Drawing the rest from reference TRBV29-1 and TRBJ1-4, the complete variable domain is SAVISQKPSRDICQRGTSLTIQCQVDSQVTMMFWYRQQPGQSLTLIATANQGSEATYESGFVIDKFPISRPNLTFSTLTVSNMSPEDSSIYLCSVAAGTKNEKLFFGSGTQLSVL.

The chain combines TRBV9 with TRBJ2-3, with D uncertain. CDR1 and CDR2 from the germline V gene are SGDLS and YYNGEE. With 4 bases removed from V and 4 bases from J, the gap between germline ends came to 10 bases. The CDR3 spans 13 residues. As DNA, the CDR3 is TGTGCCAGCAGCCCCAATTCCCCAGATACGCAGTATTTT. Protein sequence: CASSPNSPDTQYF.

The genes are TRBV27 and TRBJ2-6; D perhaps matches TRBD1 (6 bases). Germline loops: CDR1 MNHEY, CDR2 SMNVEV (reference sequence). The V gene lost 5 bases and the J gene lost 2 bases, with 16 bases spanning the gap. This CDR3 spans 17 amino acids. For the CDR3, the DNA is TGTGCCAGCAGTGACACCCCACAGGGTCCTGGGGCCAACGTCCTGACTTTC. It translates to CASSDTPQGPGANVLTF.

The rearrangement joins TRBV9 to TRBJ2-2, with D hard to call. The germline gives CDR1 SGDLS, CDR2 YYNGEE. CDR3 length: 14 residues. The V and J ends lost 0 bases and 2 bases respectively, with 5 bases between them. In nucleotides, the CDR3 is TGTGCCAGCAGCGTAGTTTTAAACACCGGGGAGCTGTTTTTT. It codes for CASSVVLNTGELFF. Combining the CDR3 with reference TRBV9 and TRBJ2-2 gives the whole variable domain DSGVTQTPKHLITATGQRVTLRCSPRSGDLSVYWYQQSLDQGLQFLIQYYNGEERAKGNILERFSAQQFPDLHSELNLSSLELGDSALYFCASSVVLNTGELFFGEGSRLTVL.

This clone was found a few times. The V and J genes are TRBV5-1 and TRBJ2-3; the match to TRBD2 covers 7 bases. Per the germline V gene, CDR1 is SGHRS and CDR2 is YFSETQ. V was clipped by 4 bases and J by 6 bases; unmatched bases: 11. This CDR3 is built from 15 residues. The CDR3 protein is CASSTVRPAGDTQYF. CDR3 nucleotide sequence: TGCGCCAGCAGCACCGTCAGGCCAGCGGGGGATACGCAGTATTTT.

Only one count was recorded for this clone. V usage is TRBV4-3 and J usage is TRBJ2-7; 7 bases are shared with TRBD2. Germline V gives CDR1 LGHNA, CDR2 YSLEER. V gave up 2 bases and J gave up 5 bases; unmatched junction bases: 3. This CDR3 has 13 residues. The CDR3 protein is CASSQWEGNEQYF. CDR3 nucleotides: TGCGCCAGCAGCCAATGGGAGGGAAACGAGCAGTACTTC.

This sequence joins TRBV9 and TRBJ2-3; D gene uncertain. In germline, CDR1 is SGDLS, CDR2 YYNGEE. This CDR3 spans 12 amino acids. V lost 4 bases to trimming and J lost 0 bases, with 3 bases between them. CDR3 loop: CASSLSTDTQYF. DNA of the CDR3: TGTGCCAGCAGCCTGAGCACAGATACGCAGTATTTT.

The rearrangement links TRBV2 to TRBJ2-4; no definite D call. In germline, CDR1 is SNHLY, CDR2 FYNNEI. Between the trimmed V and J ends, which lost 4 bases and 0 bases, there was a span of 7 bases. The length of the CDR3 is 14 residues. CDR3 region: CASSVSIAKNIQYF. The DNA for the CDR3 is TGTGCCAGCAGTGTATCTATAGCCAAAAACATTCAGTACTTC.

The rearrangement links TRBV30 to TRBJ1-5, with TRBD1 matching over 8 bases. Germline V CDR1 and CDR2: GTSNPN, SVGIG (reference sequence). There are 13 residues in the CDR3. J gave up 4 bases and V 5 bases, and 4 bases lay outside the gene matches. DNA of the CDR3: TGTGCCTGGGGGGACAGGAGGAATCAGCCCCAGCATTTT. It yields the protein CAWGDRRNQPQHF.

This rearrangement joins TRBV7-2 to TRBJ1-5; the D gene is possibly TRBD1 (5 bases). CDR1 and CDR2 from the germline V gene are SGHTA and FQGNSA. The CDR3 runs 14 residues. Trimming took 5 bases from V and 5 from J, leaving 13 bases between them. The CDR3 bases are TGTGCCAGCAGCCCAGGGCGTTTGGATCAGCCCCAGCATTTT. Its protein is CASSPGRLDQPQHF.

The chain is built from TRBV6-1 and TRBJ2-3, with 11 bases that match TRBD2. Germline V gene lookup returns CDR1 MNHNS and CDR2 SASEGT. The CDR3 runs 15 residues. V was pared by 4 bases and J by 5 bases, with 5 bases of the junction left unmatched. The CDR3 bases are TGTGCCAGCAGTGGAACTAGCGGGAGTTTAGATACGCAGTATTTT. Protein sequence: CASSGTSGSLDTQYF.

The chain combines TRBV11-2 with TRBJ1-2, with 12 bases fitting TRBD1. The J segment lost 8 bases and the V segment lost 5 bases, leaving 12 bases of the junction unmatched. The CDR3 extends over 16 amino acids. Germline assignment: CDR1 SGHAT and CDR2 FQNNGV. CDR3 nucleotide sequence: TGTGCCAGCAGCACCGGGACAGGGGGCTTTGTTGGGGGCTACACCTTC. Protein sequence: CASSTGTGGFVGGYTF.

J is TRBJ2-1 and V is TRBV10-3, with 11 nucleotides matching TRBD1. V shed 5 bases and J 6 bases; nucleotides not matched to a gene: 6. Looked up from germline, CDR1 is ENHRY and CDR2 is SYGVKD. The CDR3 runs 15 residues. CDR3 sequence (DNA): TGTGCCATCAGTTATATCGGGACAGGGGGCAATGAGCAGTTCTTC. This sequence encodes CAISYIGTGGNEQFF.

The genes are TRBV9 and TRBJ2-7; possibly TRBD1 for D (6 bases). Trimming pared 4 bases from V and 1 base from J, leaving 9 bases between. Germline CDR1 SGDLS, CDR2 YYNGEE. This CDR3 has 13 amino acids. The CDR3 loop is CASSPGQSYEQYF. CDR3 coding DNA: TGTGCCAGCAGCCCAGGACAGTCCTACGAGCAGTACTTC.

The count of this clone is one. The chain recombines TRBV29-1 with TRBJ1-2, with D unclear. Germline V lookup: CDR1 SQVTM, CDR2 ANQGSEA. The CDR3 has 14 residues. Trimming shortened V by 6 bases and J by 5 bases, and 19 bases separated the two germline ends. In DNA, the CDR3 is TGCAGCGTGTCGGGTTCAACTCCCGGTTATGGCTACACCTTC. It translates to CSVSGSTPGYGYTF.